This T cell receptor (beta chain) was sequenced in a study of blood T cell repertoires in COVID-19. Study overall: Samples of COVID-19 (acute and convalescent) were obtained from the United States, Italy and Spain. T cells, B-cell-depleted T cells, or PBMCs provided the cDNA or gDNA that served as material.

V gave up 2 bases and J gave up 0 bases, with 10 bases separating them. CDR1 is MNHNY, CDR2 SVGAGI, per germline (reference sequence). The CDR3 loop spans 15 amino acids. Seattle participants joined during active infection and were tracked over time. Original analysis: The assay estimated nucleated cells by amplifying reference gene primers. Only in-frame clones appear in the TCRdb table, and some are missing; sequencing was by immunoSEQ multiplex PCR. The V and J calls and the clone size are those of that table, but D and trimming were determined from the DNA. Counted here are 500,000 to 600,000 clones, around 90% occurring once; the ten biggest clones make up 7.8%.

The receptor's source is a woman in her 50s with COVID-19, enrolled during active disease. Sequences were obtained from peripheral blood. The chain combines TRBV6-6 with TRBJ1-1; D not certain. The CDR3 reads CASSYPFGLNTEAFF. The CDR3 coding sequence is TGTGCCAGCAGTTACCCCTTTGGGCTGAACACTGAAGCTTTCTTT.